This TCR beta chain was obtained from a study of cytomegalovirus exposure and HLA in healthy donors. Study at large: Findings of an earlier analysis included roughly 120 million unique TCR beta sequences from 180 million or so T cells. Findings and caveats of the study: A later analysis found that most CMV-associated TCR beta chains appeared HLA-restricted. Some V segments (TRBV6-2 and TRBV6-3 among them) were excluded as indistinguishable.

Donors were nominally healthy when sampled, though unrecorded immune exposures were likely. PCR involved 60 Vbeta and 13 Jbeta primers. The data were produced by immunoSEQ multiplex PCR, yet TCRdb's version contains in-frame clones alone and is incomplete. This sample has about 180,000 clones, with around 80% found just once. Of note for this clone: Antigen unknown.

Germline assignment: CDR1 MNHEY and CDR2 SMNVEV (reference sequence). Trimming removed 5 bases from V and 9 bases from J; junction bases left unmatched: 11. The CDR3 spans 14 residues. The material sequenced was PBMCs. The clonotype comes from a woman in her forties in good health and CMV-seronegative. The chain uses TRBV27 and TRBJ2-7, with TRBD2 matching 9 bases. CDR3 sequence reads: CASSPPPGLAGQYF. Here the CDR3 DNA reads TGTGCCAGCAGTCCCCCCCCGGGACTAGCAGGGCAGTACTTC.